This T cell receptor beta chain was sequenced during a study of T cell responses to AZD1222 COVID-19 vaccine. Notes on the study in general: Clonal diversity was possibly underestimated, and the donors were mostly white British, with more females.

The CDR3 runs 16 residues. The ends lost 0 bases at V and 3 bases at J; junction bases unmatched: 6. Germline lookup yields CDR1 MGHRA and CDR2 YSYEKL. Concerning this clone: Its target is unknown.

Clones were sequenced by immunoSEQ multiplex PCR, and TCRdb holds only the in-frame ones, with some missing. The data hold about 150,000 clones, with roughly nine tenths observed a single time. Material: peripheral blood, obtained on day 0 of AZD1222 vaccination. This receptor was identified in an adult in good health. The V call is TRBV4-1, the J call TRBJ1-2; the match to TRBD1 covers 8 bases. The CDR3 here is CASSQDVAGGYYGYTF. CDR3 in DNA: TGCGCCAGCAGCCAAGATGTGGCAGGGGGCTACTATGGCTACACCTTC.